This record covers a single TCR beta chain. This entry comes from a study of Ad26.COV2.S vaccination and SARS-CoV-2 variants. About the research overall: The donor belonged to the COV1001 Ad26.COV2.S trial arm.

Treatment specified: roughly 18 received Ad26.COV2.S at low or high dose, single or two shots; several received placebo; per-sample allocation not given. Sampling occurred on day 63 after the first vaccine or placebo injection. Aged 18-55 years, donor was enrolled in Boston in about 2020. Some clones are missing from TCRdb's copy, which holds only in-frame ones; the method was immunoSEQ multiplex PCR. The table lists some 370,000 clones, about four fifths of them singletons, with around 7.3% in the top ten. This receptor was obtained from a person aged 18 to 65 who received the Ad26.COV2.S COVID-19 vaccine or a placebo. The sequences come from peripheral blood, collected in a trial of Ad26.COV2.S vaccine versus placebo.

CDR3 sequence: CASSPGTAGNTDTQYF. The CDR3 region has the DNA TGTGCCAGCAGTCCCGGCACAGCGGGCAACACAGATACGCAGTATTTT. This rearrangement joins TRBV7-8 to TRBJ2-3, with TRBD2 as a possible D gene (6 bases). Germline V gives CDR1 SGHVS, CDR2 FQNEAQ. The CDR3 is made up of 16 amino acids. V was trimmed by 6 bases and J by 2 bases, leaving 18 bases between them.